These T cell receptor beta chains were read from a single sample in a study of T cells in Graves' hyperthyroidism and ophthalmopathy. TCRdb independently ran MiXCR on the multiplex PCR reads; one entry per CDR3 protein. The sample shows around 350,000 distinct CDR3 sequences, 13% of them seen only once. The specimen was blood. The receptor set was obtained from a woman younger than 30 with Graves' hyperthyroidism. CDR3s include the opening cysteine and the closing phenylalanine or tryptophan. D genes are given only for firm matches. Clone size is not always given. Where it is, it says once, few, many or a class for expanded clones.

. | . | TRBJ2-2 | TRBV6-1 | CASSPAVWGTGELFF | TGTGCCAGCAGTCCCGCCGTATGGGGGACCGGGGAGCTGTTTTTT
. | once | TRBJ1-4 | TRBV3-1 | CASSQGGGKLFF | TGTGCCAGCAGCCAGGGAGGGGGAAAACTGTTTTTT
. | many | TRBJ2-7 | TRBV27 | CASSLKPLGTYEQYF | TGTGCCAGCAGTTTAAAACCCCTCGGGACCTACGAGCAGTACTTC
TRBD2 | few | TRBJ2-2 | TRBV28 | CASRGRVAGLNTGELFF | TGTGCCAGCAGGGGTAGGGTAGCGGGACTTAACACCGGGGAGCTGTTTTTT
. | . | TRBJ2-1 | TRBV24-1 | CATSDLQSRGLIDEQFF | TGTGCCACCAGTGATTTGCAAAGTAGGGGGTTGATCGATGAGCAGTTCTTC
. | . | TRBJ2-7 | TRBV19 | CASRRGAGINYEQYF | TGTGCCAGTAGGAGAGGGGCAGGGATCAACTACGAGCAGTACTTC
TRBD2 | . | TRBJ2-5 | TRBV11-2 | CASSSSGRETQYF | TGTGCCAGCAGCTCTAGCGGTAGGGAGACCCAGTACTTC
. | many | TRBJ2-1 | TRBV11-2 | CASSFSGYNEQFF | TGTGCCAGCAGCTTCTCGGGGTACAATGAGCAGTTCTTC
. | . | TRBJ2-4 | TRBV20-1 | CSATGEGGNIQYF | TGCAGTGCTACAGGGGAGGGCGGGAACATTCAGTACTTC
. | few | TRBJ1-2 | TRBV6-1 | CASSGRRYGYTF | TGTGCCAGCAGTGGAAGGAGGTATGGCTACACCTTC
TRBD1 | few | TRBJ2-6 | TRBV4-3 | CASSQSTGQGIAGANVLTF | TGCGCCAGCAGCCAAAGTACGGGACAGGGTATTGCTGGGGCCAACGTCCTGACTTTC
TRBD2 | many | TRBJ2-1 | TRBV30 | CAWIEAGGYNEQFF | TGTGCCTGGATTGAGGCGGGAGGCTACAATGAGCAGTTCTTC
. | . | TRBJ2-3 | TRBV6-2/TRBV6-3 | CASSPDYYLGSDTQYF | TGTGCCAGCAGCCCCGACTACTACCTAGGTTCAGATACGCAGTATTTT
. | . | TRBJ2-5 | TRBV20-1 | CSARTPIQGRETQYF | TGCAGTGCTAGGACCCCCATCCAGGGAAGAGAGACCCAGTACTTC
TRBD1 | many | TRBJ2-2 | TRBV5-1 | CASSVPGTGNTGELFF | TGCGCCAGCAGCGTACCCGGGACAGGGAACACCGGGGAGCTGTTTTTT
. | many | TRBJ2-5 | TRBV7-2 | CASSLYFSGSPKETQYF | TGTGCCAGCAGCTTATATTTTAGCGGTAGTCCGAAAGAGACCCAGTACTTC